This T cell receptor (beta chain) was found in a study of blood T cells in healthy people across ages. This clonotype was seen repeatedly, ten times or more. The CDR3 contains 16 residues. CDR1 SGDLS and CDR2 YYNGEE come from the germline V gene. V gave up 4 bases and J gave up 2 bases, with 16 bases separating them. Primed by a sample-barcoded 5' primer and a J-beta primer mix, a second PCR proceeded for 7 to 11 cycles. In TCRdb, the 5' RACE reads were re-called with MiXCR into one record per CDR3 protein. The top ten hold 10% of the sample, which has 800,000 to 950,000 distinct CDR3 sequences, 25% to 30% seen once. These records were also assigned to another study, of T cells of mothers and their children.

The sequencing sample was made of blood. The chain carries TRBV9 and TRBJ2-1, with a tentative D call TRBD2 (6 bases). The receptor was isolated from a woman aged 40 to 50 in good health. The CDR3 sequence is CASSPRGGGTYNEQFF. The CDR3 DNA is TGTGCCAGCAGCCCGCGGGGTGGGGGGACCTACAATGAGCAGTTCTTC.